A selection of T cell receptor beta chains follows, all from one sample in a study of blood T cell repertoires in COVID-19. Sequencing used immunoSEQ multiplex PCR; TCRdb keeps in-frame clones, though not all of them. The sample consists of approximately 490,000 clones, about 90% of them appearing once. The specimen was PBMCs or T cells enriched from blood (not recorded which). These receptors were taken from a woman under 30 who had recovered from COVID-19. Both conserved end residues are part of each CDR3. A D gene is named only where the DNA matches it firmly. The size entry is marked missing in some rows and otherwise reads once, few, many or a size class.

>TRBJ2-2|TRBD2|-|TRBV5-1
TGCGCCAGCAGCTTGGGGACTAGTTCGCCCGGGGAGCTGTTTTTT
CASSLGTSSPGELFF
>TRBJ1-1|TRBD1|-|TRBV2
TGTGCCAGCAGCGCCATCCGGGACAGGATGAACACTGAAGCTTTCTTT
CASSAIRDRMNTEAFF
>TRBJ1-2|-|-|TRBV7-9
TGTGCCAGCAGCTTAGGGGCAGCCGGATATGGCTACACCTTC
CASSLGAAGYGYTF
>TRBJ1-4|-|-|TRBV7-9
TGTGCCAGCAGCCCCTCCCCCGGTGCAACTAATGAAAAACTGTTTTTT
CASSPSPGATNEKLFF
>TRBJ2-7|-|-|TRBV3-1/TRBV3-2
TGTGCCAGCAGCCAATCAGGGAGGGAGCAGTACTTC
CASSQSGREQYF
>TRBJ1-3|TRBD1|-|TRBV3-1/TRBV3-2
TGTGCCAGCAGCCAAGATCCGACAGGGTTCAGAAACACCATATATTTT
CASSQDPTGFRNTIYF
>TRBJ1-1|-|-|TRBV3-1/TRBV3-2
TGTGCCAGCAGCCAAGATCCCCAGATGAACACTGAAGCTTTCTTT
CASSQDPQMNTEAFF
>TRBJ1-6|-|-|TRBV6-5
TGTGCCAGCAGTTACTACGACAGCTATAATTCACCCCTCCACTTT
CASSYYDSYNSPLHF
>TRBJ1-2|TRBD1|-|TRBV27
TGTGCCAGCAGTCAAGGACAGGGTCTAGATGGCTACACCTTC
CASSQGQGLDGYTF
>TRBJ2-7|TRBD2|-|TRBV3-1/TRBV3-2
TGTGCCAGCAGCGCGGGACTAGCGGACTCCTACGAGCAGTACTTC
CASSAGLADSYEQYF
>TRBJ2-5|TRBD2|once|TRBV30
TGTGCCTGGAGCGGGGGGACCCAAGAGACCCAGTACTTC
CAWSGGTQETQYF
>TRBJ1-6|TRBD1|-|TRBV27
TGTGCCAGCAGTTTACCCCAACAGGGGCGCTCACCCCTCCACTTT
CASSLPQQGRSPLHF
>TRBJ1-1|-|-|TRBV11-2
TGTGCCAGCAGCCTAAGCACCCAGAACACTGAAGCTTTCTTT
CASSLSTQNTEAFF
>TRBJ2-7|TRBD2|-|TRBV9
TGTGCCAGCAGCCCAGAGGGACTAGCGGGTGACGAGCAGTACTTC
CASSPEGLAGDEQYF